Listed here are 5 T cell receptor beta chains from one sample, sequenced in a study of HIV-infected children after antiretroviral therapy interruption. Noted treatment: PENTA 11 planned treatment interruption arm or continuous ART arm. RNA-based 3' RACE libraries used unique molecular identifiers. TCRdb independently ran MiXCR on the 3' RACE reads; one entry per CDR3 protein. The repertoire holds about 40,000 distinct CDR3 sequences, with over 6% as singletons. The sample in question was CD45RA+ CD4+ T cells from PBMCs, pooled from several time points, obtained from a donor given antiretroviral therapy, either interrupted or continuous. Stated subset: naive CD4+ CD45RA+ CD45RO- T cells. These receptors all come from a pool of human donors with HIV.

This clonotype was observed many times. This chain links TRBV6-2 or TRBV6-3 with TRBJ1-1; 7 positions agree with TRBD1. V shed 4 bases, J shed 3 bases, and the junction held 14 bases outside the gene matches. The CDR3 consists of 17 residues. Germline V gene sequence: CDR1 MNHEY, CDR2 SVGEGT. The CDR3 bases are TGTGCCAGCAGTTTTCCTCACGCCGGGACAGTCTACACTGAAGCTTTCTTT. The encoded protein is CASSFPHAGTVYTEAFF.

In this sample, this clonotype turned up many times. This sequence joins TRBV2 and TRBJ2-3, with D tentatively TRBD1 (6 bases). The CDR3 sequence is 14 residues long. Germline-derived CDR1 and CDR2 are SNHLY and FYNNEI. Deletions cut 6 bases from V and 0 bases from J, with 10 bases between. The DNA of the CDR3 is TGTGCCAGCAGGAAGGACAGTAGCACAGATACGCAGTATTTT. Amino acids: CASRKDSSTDTQYF. The full variable domain, its missing parts supplied by reference TRBV2 and TRBJ2-3, is EPEVTQTPSHQVTQMGQEVILRCVPISNHLYFYWYRQILGQKVEFLVSFYNNEISEKSEIFDDQFSVERPDGSNFTLKIRSTKLEDSAMYFCASRKDSSTDTQYFGPGTRLTVL.

Many counts were recorded for this clonotype. The rearrangement uses TRBV6-5 and TRBJ2-7, with D perhaps TRBD1 or TRBD2 (5 bases each). The CDR3 length is 16 residues. V lost 0 bases and J 4 bases, leaving 16 bases between the germline ends. Germline V gene lookup returns CDR1 MNHEY and CDR2 SVGAGI. Written as DNA, the CDR3 is TGTGCCAGCAGTTACTCGCTATCCGGGACGGGATACGAGCAGTACTTC. This sequence encodes CASSYSLSGTGYEQYF.

CDR3: CAGGGLRWETQYF. The CDR3 nucleotides read TGTGCCGGGGGAGGGTTGCGATGGGAGACCCAGTACTTC. This chain uses TRBV6-2 or TRBV6-3 with TRBJ2-5, with TRBD2 matching 7 bases. Losses at the gene ends were 11 bases for V and 5 bases for J; bases not matched to a gene: 11. The CDR3 has 13 amino acids. Per the germline V gene, CDR1 is MNHEY and CDR2 is SVGEGT.

This clonotype has at least ten counts. The genes are TRBV18 and TRBJ1-2; D is possibly TRBD1 (5 bases). CDR3 size: 15 residues. The germline V and J ends were trimmed by 1 base and 4 bases, with 13 bases remaining between them. CDR1 is KGHSH, CDR2 LQKENI, per germline. Here the CDR3 reads CASSPLDQGGYGYTF. The CDR3 DNA reads TGTGCCAGCTCACCACTGGATCAGGGCGGCTATGGCTACACCTTC.